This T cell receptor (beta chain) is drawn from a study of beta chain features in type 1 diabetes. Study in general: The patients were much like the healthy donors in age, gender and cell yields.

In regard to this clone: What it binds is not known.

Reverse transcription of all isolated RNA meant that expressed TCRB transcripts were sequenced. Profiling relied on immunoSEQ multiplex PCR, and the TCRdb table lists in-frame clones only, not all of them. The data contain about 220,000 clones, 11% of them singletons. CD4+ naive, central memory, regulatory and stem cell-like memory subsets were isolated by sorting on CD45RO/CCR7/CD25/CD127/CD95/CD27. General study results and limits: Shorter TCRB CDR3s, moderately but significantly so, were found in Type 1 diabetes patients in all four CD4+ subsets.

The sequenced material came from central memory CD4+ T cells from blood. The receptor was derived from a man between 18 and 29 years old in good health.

The CDR3 loop reads CAISVGAGQETQYF. In DNA, the CDR3 is TGTGCCATCAGTGTTGGGGCAGGACAAGAGACCCAGTACTTC. V is TRBV10-3 and J is TRBJ2-5; D might be TRBD1 (5 bases). Germline V gene sequence: CDR1 ENHRY, CDR2 SYGVKD. The CDR3 length is 14 residues. The V end lost 4 bases, the J end lost 2 bases, and 11 bases lay between the germline ends.